The 27 T cell receptor beta chains below all came from one sample that was sequenced in a study of response to subunit inactivated influenza vaccine listed by TCRdb under 2018. To prepare the library, RT-PCR was applied. Sequencing instrument: Illumina HiSeq 2500. TCRdb took the public reads, trimmed them with fastp at Q25, ran MiXCR for clone calling and kept in-frame beta chains. Every entry covers one CDR3 protein and lists the most common genes and DNA from its rows. The sample table holds approximately 250,000 distinct CDR3 sequences, of which 9% to 15% were seen once. The top ten constitute more than 7% of the sample. Sequences were derived from non-naive T cells sorted from PBMCs, sampled 14 days before vaccination. Sample cell subset or site, as interpreted from the label and publication: memory T cell fraction. These receptors came from a man aged 50 or older who received an inactivated influenza vaccine. Donor details come from another sample of the same person, matched by shared clones.

This sequence joins TRBV19 and TRBJ1-5; no clear D gene. The germline CDR1 and CDR2 sequences are LNHDA and SQIVND (reference sequence). Between the trimmed V and J ends, which lost 3 bases and 0 bases, there was a span of 12 bases. The CDR3 has 16 amino acids. The DNA for the CDR3 is TGTGCCAGTAGTATCTTGGGCCAGAATAGCAATCAGCCCCAGCATTTT. Protein product: CASSILGQNSNQPQHF. Filled out from reference TRBV19 and TRBJ1-5, the complete variable domain reads DGGITQSPKYLFRKEGQNVTLSCEQNLNHDAMYWYRQDPGQGLRLIYYSQIVNDFQKGDIAEGYSVSREKKESFPLTVTSAQKNPTAFYLCASSILGQNSNQPQHFGDGTRLSIL.

The chain links TRBV5-5 to TRBJ1-1; a possible D gene is TRBD1 (5 bases). Germline assignment: CDR1 SGHKS and CDR2 YYEKEE (reference sequence). The CDR3 loop spans 16 amino acids. The V gene lost 0 bases and the J gene lost 7 bases, with 19 bases spanning the gap. CDR3: CASSLAGGRPGGEAFF. DNA for the CDR3: TGTGCCAGCAGCTTGGCCGGGGGACGCCCCGGGGGTGAAGCTTTCTTT.

This clonotype was counted at least ten times. The chain links TRBV20-1 to TRBJ2-7; 9 nucleotides align to TRBD1. This CDR3 comprises 15 residues. Trimming cost V 3 bases and J 4 bases; bases outside gene matches: 10. Germline V CDR1 and CDR2: DFQATT, SNEGSKA (reference sequence). The CDR3 reads CSARGQGMGIYEQYF. CDR3 bases: TGCAGTGCTAGGGGACAGGGAATGGGAATATACGAGCAGTACTTC.

The chain combines TRBV6-2 or TRBV6-3 with TRBJ1-2; the D is unclear. The CDR3 totals 14 residues. Germline values: CDR1 MNHEY, CDR2 SVGEGT. V was trimmed by 5 bases and J by 4 bases, leaving 14 bases between them. The DNA of the CDR3 is TGTGCCAGCAGTGCTCCGAGACACCGCTATGGCTACACCTTC. Its protein product is CASSAPRHRYGYTF.

Ten or more counts support this clonotype. The chain uses TRBV12-3 or TRBV12-4 and TRBJ2-3, with TRBD2 identical over 10 bases. Trimming removed 3 bases from V and 3 bases from J; junction bases left unmatched: 9. This CDR3 region has 17 residues. The CDR3 region is CASSFGRASGRTDTQYF. The CDR3 DNA is TGTGCCAGCAGTTTCGGTAGGGCTAGCGGGAGAACAGATACGCAGTATTTT.

This clonotype has a handful of counts. J is TRBJ2-7 and V is TRBV9, with 7 bases identical to TRBD2. The CDR3 sequence is 14 residues long. In germline, CDR1 is SGDLS, CDR2 YYNGEE. The V segment lost 4 bases and the J segment 2 bases; nucleotides outside the gene matches: 6. CDR3: CASSRAGSTYEQYF. For the CDR3, the DNA is TGTGCCAGCAGCCGAGCGGGAAGTACCTACGAGCAGTACTTC.

A few counts support this clonotype. The chain combines TRBV5-1 with TRBJ1-1, with a possible D match to TRBD1 (6 bases). In germline, CDR1 is SGHRS, CDR2 YFSETQ. This CDR3 is 14 amino acids long. Trimming took off 5 bases at V and 3 bases at J, with 14 bases between the two ends. The CDR3 DNA reads as TGCGCCAGCAGAGGAAGAAGGGGGGACACTGAAGCTTTCTTT. Translating it yields CASRGRRGDTEAFF.

The chain is built from TRBV4-1 and TRBJ2-2; a weak D match, TRBD2 (5 bases). The germline V gene encodes CDR1 MGHRA and CDR2 YSYEKL. V was trimmed by 0 bases and J by 7 bases, leaving 9 bases between them. This CDR3 comprises 14 residues. The CDR3 region has the DNA TGCGCCAGCAGCCAAGATCGCCGGGGCGGGGAGCTGTTTTTT. It is translated as CASSQDRRGGELFF.

This clonotype was observed at least ten times. The J gene is TRBJ1-6, the V gene TRBV3-1; the D is unclear. The CDR3 loop spans 15 amino acids. V lost 4 bases to trimming and J lost 7 bases, with 14 bases between them. CDR1 LGHDT and CDR2 YNNKEL come from the germline V gene (reference sequence). Here the CDR3 DNA reads TGTGCCAGCAGCCCTGCAGGAGACTTAAATTCACCCCTCCACTTT. Translation: CASSPAGDLNSPLHF.

This clonotype was picked up many times. This sequence joins TRBV7-2 and TRBJ2-1, with 10 bases that match TRBD1. The germline gives CDR1 SGHTA, CDR2 FQGNSA. The junction had 8 bases not matched to a gene; V was cut back by 5 bases and J by 10 bases. The CDR3 is 14 residues long. The CDR3 nucleotides read TGTGCCAGCAGCCCCCGACAGGGGGCCAGCGAGCAGTTCTTC. Amino acids: CASSPRQGASEQFF.

This clonotype was observed a few times. This chain joins TRBV4-2 and TRBJ1-4; D is possibly TRBD1 (6 bases). Germline CDR1 reads LGHNA; CDR2 reads YNFKEQ. The CDR3 is 15 amino acids. V lost 0 bases to trimming and J lost 7 bases, with 12 bases between them. The CDR3 DNA is TGTGCCAGCAGCCAAGATGGGGGCGGGGGTGAAAAACTGTTTTTT. Its translation: CASSQDGGGGEKLFF.

The V gene is TRBV20-1, the J gene TRBJ2-6; D perhaps matches TRBD2 (5 bases). Germline V gene lookup returns CDR1 DFQATT and CDR2 SNEGSKA (reference sequence). The CDR3 spans 16 residues. V was pared by 6 bases and J by 2 bases, with 17 bases between. The CDR3 DNA sequence: TGCAGTGCCATTGGGGAATGGGAGACTGGGGCCAACGTCCTGACTTTC. The encoded protein is CSAIGEWETGANVLTF.

This clonotype was detected many times. This sequence joins TRBV5-1 and TRBJ2-1; 7 bases align to TRBD1. Germline CDR1 reads SGHRS; CDR2 reads YFSETQ. The V segment lost 0 bases and the J segment 6 bases; nucleotides outside the gene matches: 9. This CDR3 has 16 amino acids. CDR3 protein: CASSLAAQGVGNEQFF. CDR3 DNA sequence: TGCGCCAGCAGCTTGGCCGCTCAGGGGGTCGGCAATGAGCAGTTCTTC.

The genes are TRBV11-2 and TRBJ1-2; 7 bases fit TRBD1. The CDR3 consists of 14 residues. The V segment lost 1 base and the J segment 5 bases; nucleotides outside the gene matches: 4. Germline CDR1 is SGHAT and CDR2 is FQNNGV. The chain's CDR3 is CASSLGGQRYGYTF. The CDR3 DNA reads TGTGCCAGCAGCTTAGGGGGACAGCGGTATGGCTACACCTTC.

This clonotype was counted ten times or more. The junction differs from germline at one of its ends, possibly a read error. V gene TRBV5-1 combines with J gene TRBJ2-3; 9 nucleotides align to TRBD2. CDR3 length: 14 amino acids. CDR1 and CDR2 (germline): SGHRS, YFSETQ. The CDR3 loop reads CASSLAGVTDTQYF. In DNA, the CDR3 is TGTGCCAGCAGTTTAGCGGGAGTCACAGATACGCAGTATTTT. The variable domain in full, completed from reference TRBV5-1 and TRBJ2-3, reads KAGVTQTPRYLIKTRGQQVTLSCSPISGHRSVSWYQQTPGQGLQFLFEYFSETQRNKGNFPGRFSGRQFSNSRSEMNVSTLELGDSALYLCASSLAGVTDTQYFGPGTRLTVL.

This clonotype turned up a few times. The gene calls are TRBV19 and TRBJ2-1; 13 bases line up with TRBD2. The CDR3 is made up of 15 amino acids. CDR1 is LNHDA and CDR2 is SQIVND in the germline V gene (reference sequence). Losses at the gene ends were 5 bases for V and 9 bases for J; bases not matched to a gene: 7. The CDR3 nucleotides read TGTGCCAGTAGTCTACCGGGACTAGCGGGAACTGAGCAGTTCTTC. The encoded protein is CASSLPGLAGTEQFF.

The chain links TRBV20-1 to TRBJ2-1; possible D gene TRBD1, 6 bases. CDR1 DFQATT and CDR2 SNEGSKA come from the germline V gene (reference sequence). The CDR3 spans 16 residues. V lost 2 bases, J lost 1 base, and 15 bases lay in between. The DNA for the CDR3 is TGCAGTGCTAGAACCCCCGGGACACAGTCCTACAATGAGCAGTTCTTC. This codes for CSARTPGTQSYNEQFF.

This clonotype has a count of ten or more. The chain recombines TRBV28 with TRBJ1-1, with unresolved D. CDR1 is MDHEN, CDR2 SYDVKM, per germline. The CDR3 sequence is 16 residues long. V was trimmed by 3 bases and J by 4 bases, leaving 18 bases between them. CDR3 sequence (DNA): TGTGCCAGCAGTTTCATCACTTTCGCGAAGAGCACTGAAGCTTTCTTT. Amino acids: CASSFITFAKSTEAFF.

Sample share makes this clonotype medium-sized. The V gene is TRBV4-3, the J gene TRBJ2-2; D is possibly TRBD1 (5 bases). The CDR3 loop spans 17 amino acids. V shed 0 bases and J shed 0 bases, with 11 bases lying between them. CDR1 LGHNA and CDR2 YSLEER come from the germline V gene. In nucleotides, the CDR3 is TGCGCCAGCAGCCAAGACAGGGTTCCCCCGAACACCGGGGAGCTGTTTTTT. Protein product: CASSQDRVPPNTGELFF.

This clonotype was found a few times. The chain couples TRBV20-1 to TRBJ1-2; a possible D gene is TRBD1 (6 bases). V was cut by 3 bases and J by 4 bases, with 15 bases left in between. There are 14 residues in the CDR3. Germline assignment: CDR1 DFQATT and CDR2 SNEGSKA (reference sequence). CDR3 protein: CSASRTATRYGYTF. The CDR3 nucleotides read TGCAGTGCTAGCCGGACAGCGACACGCTATGGCTACACCTTC.

This chain joins TRBV2 and TRBJ2-3; 8 bases map to TRBD1. The CDR3 has 16 amino acids. The germline V gene encodes CDR1 SNHLY and CDR2 FYNNEI. Trimming at V came to 6 bases and at J to 4 bases, leaving 12 bases not matched to a gene. CDR3 bases: TGTGCCAGCAGACGACACCAGGACAGGGAGTCAGATACGCAGTATTTT. Residues: CASRRHQDRESDTQYF.

This clonotype has more than one count but fewer than ten. V and J are TRBV6-5 and TRBJ1-2; no reliable D call. Germline lookup yields CDR1 MNHEY and CDR2 SVGAGI. The CDR3 contains 14 residues. Trimming cost V 2 bases and J 0 bases, with 7 bases left between them. As DNA, the CDR3 is TGTGCCAGCAGTTACGCTGTTTCTAACTATGGCTACACCTTC. It yields the protein CASSYAVSNYGYTF.

This clonotype showed up many times. Written as DNA, the CDR3 is TGTGCCAGCAGCCAAGTTGGGGGGGCCGGAGATACGCAGTATTTT. It yields the protein CASSQVGGAGDTQYF. This chain joins TRBV4-2 and TRBJ2-3; possibly TRBD2 for D (7 bases). Trimming took 1 base from V and 5 from J, leaving 13 bases between them. The CDR3 consists of 15 residues. CDR1 is LGHNA and CDR2 is YNFKEQ in the germline V gene.

The chain employs TRBV27 and TRBJ2-1; the match to TRBD2 covers 15 bases. The CDR3 extends over 18 amino acids. CDR1 is MNHEY and CDR2 is SMNVEV in the germline V gene (reference sequence). J lost 0 bases, V lost 6 bases, and 6 bases had no gene match. CDR3 residues: CASSRTSGGDSSYNEQFF. In DNA form, the CDR3 reads TGTGCCAGCAGCAGGACTAGCGGGGGGGACAGCTCCTACAATGAGCAGTTCTTC.

The V and J genes are TRBV5-4 and TRBJ2-2; D is unresolved. The CDR3 loop spans 19 amino acids. Trimming took 3 bases from V and 4 from J, leaving 25 bases between them. Germline CDR1 reads SGHNT; CDR2 reads YYREEE (reference sequence). The CDR3 DNA sequence: TGTGCCAGCAGCTGGGCTGCTAACCCAACACGACGCGGCACCGGGGAGCTGTTTTTT. Protein: CASSWAANPTRRGTGELFF.

The table lists this clonotype with a few counts. The rearrangement links TRBV4-3 to TRBJ1-1, with unresolved D. The germline V and J ends were trimmed by 3 bases and 0 bases, with 5 bases remaining between them. The germline gives CDR1 LGHNA, CDR2 YSLEER. This CDR3 is 13 amino acids long. Written as DNA, the CDR3 is TGCGCCAGCAGCCAGAGAGTGAACACTGAAGCTTTCTTT. Translating it yields CASSQRVNTEAFF.

This clonotype appeared a few times. The V call is TRBV30, the J call TRBJ1-1, with no clear D. V dropped 8 bases and J dropped 5 bases, with 9 bases sitting between them. CDR1 is GTSNPN, CDR2 SVGIG, per germline (reference sequence). The CDR3 has 10 residues. CDR3 nucleotide sequence: TGTGCCGGCTCTAGGACTGAAGCTTTCTTT. It is translated as CAGSRTEAFF.